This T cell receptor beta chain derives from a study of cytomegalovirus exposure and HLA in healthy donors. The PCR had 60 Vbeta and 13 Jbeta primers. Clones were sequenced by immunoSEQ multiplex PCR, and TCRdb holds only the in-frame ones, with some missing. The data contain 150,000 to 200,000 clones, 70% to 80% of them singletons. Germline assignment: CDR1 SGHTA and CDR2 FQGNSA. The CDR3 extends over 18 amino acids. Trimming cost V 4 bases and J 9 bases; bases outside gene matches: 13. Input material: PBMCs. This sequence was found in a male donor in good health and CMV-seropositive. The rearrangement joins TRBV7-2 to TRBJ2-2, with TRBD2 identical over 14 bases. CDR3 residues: CASSSPQWTSGRFRELFF. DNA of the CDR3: TGTGCCAGCAGCTCACCCCAATGGACTAGCGGGAGGTTCCGGGAGCTGTTTTTT. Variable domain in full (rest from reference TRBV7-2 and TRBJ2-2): GAGVSQSPSNKVTEKGKDVELRCDPISGHTALYWYRQSLGQGLEFLIYFQGNSAPDKSGLPSDRFSAERTGGSVSTLTIQRTQQEDSAVYLCASSSPQWTSGRFRELFFGEGSRLTVL.